The 4 T cell receptor beta chains in this list originate from one sample, sequenced in a study of cytomegalovirus exposure and HLA in healthy donors (dated 2017 in TCRdb). The protocol used for the library was the immunoSEQ multiplex PCR assay. For the multiplex PCR, a mixture combining 60 forward primers for TCR Vbeta segments and 13 reverse primers for TCR Jbeta segments was used. TCRdb carries this immuneACCESS record with in-frame sequences only. Its versions omit some clonotypes, under half of them owing to an unresolved V gene in the studies checked, with the rest unexplained. The sample table contains approximately 190,000 clones; only one count was recorded for around 84% of them. 1.5% to 2% of the sample belongs to the ten largest clones. Source material: PBMCs. The source is a woman under 30 in good health and CMV-seronegative.

This clone was picked up one time. The CDR3 loop reads CASSQDLRGTSGVLDEQFF. DNA for the CDR3: TGTGCCAGCAGCCAAGATCTACGAGGGACTAGCGGGGTCTTGGATGAGCAGTTCTTC. V gene TRBV4-2 combines with J gene TRBJ2-1; 13 nucleotides line up with TRBD2. Germline V gene lookup returns CDR1 LGHNA and CDR2 YNFKEQ. V was clipped by 0 bases and J by 8 bases; unmatched bases: 13. The CDR3 sequence is 19 residues long.

The chain carries TRBV6-1 and TRBJ2-5, with 7 bases aligning to TRBD2. Trimming at V came to 2 bases and at J to 1 base, leaving 10 bases not matched to a gene. The CDR3 totals 17 residues. Per germline, CDR1 MNHNS and CDR2 SASEGT. This CDR3 is CASSELWGRAVQETQYF. The CDR3 DNA sequence: TGTGCCAGCAGTGAACTCTGGGGGAGGGCCGTCCAAGAGACCCAGTACTTC.

This clone was counted only a few times. The V and J genes are TRBV2 and TRBJ1-5; D not certain. Germline-derived CDR1 and CDR2 are SNHLY and FYNNEI. This CDR3 is built from 15 residues. Between the trimmed V and J ends, which lost 7 bases and 6 bases, there was a span of 19 bases. DNA for the CDR3: TGTGCCAGCACCACCCGGAGAGCCTCGGGTCAGCCCCAGCATTTT. Translating it yields CASTTRRASGQPQHF.

The chain recombines TRBV29-1 with TRBJ1-1; 9 bases map to TRBD1. V lost 7 bases and J lost 5; bases outside the gene matches: 8. Germline V gene sequence: CDR1 SQVTM, CDR2 ANQGSEA. This CDR3 has 13 amino acids. DNA for the CDR3: TGCAGCGGGGCCTCGACAGGGGGAACTGAAGCTTTCTTT. Protein product: CSGASTGGTEAFF.